This TCR beta chain came from a study of blood T cell repertoires in COVID-19. The CDR3 sequence is 18 residues long. Germline V gene data show CDR1 as SGHNT and CDR2 as YENEEA. Losses at the gene ends were 3 bases for V and 4 bases for J; bases not matched to a gene: 14. The table came from immunoSEQ multiplex PCR; TCRdb's copy has only in-frame clones and leaves some out. In the table there are some 25,000 clones, 92% of which are singletons. The sequence derives from a man aged 70-80 years with active COVID-19. Source material: peripheral blood. The gene calls are TRBV11-3 and TRBJ2-3, with 9 bases that match TRBD1. The CDR3 loop reads CASSFDPPGTGYADTQYF. CDR3 bases: TGTGCCAGCAGCTTTGATCCGCCCGGGACAGGGTATGCAGATACGCAGTATTTT.